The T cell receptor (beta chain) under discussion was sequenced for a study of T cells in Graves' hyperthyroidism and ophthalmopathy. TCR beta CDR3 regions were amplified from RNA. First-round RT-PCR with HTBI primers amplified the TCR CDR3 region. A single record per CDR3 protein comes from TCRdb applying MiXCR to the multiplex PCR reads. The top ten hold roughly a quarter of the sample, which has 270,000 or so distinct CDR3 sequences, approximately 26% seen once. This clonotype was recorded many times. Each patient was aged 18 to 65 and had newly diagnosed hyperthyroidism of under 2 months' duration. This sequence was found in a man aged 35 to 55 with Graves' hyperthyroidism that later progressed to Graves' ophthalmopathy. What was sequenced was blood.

CDR3 sequence reads: CASSMAGRRNTGELFF. The CDR3 DNA reads as TGTGCCAGTAGTATGGCCGGTAGACGGAACACCGGGGAGCTGTTTTTT. V gene TRBV19 combines with J gene TRBJ2-2, with unresolved D. V lost 3 bases to trimming and J lost 1 base, with 12 bases between them. This CDR3 is 16 amino acids long. Germline CDR1 LNHDA, CDR2 SQIVND (reference sequence).